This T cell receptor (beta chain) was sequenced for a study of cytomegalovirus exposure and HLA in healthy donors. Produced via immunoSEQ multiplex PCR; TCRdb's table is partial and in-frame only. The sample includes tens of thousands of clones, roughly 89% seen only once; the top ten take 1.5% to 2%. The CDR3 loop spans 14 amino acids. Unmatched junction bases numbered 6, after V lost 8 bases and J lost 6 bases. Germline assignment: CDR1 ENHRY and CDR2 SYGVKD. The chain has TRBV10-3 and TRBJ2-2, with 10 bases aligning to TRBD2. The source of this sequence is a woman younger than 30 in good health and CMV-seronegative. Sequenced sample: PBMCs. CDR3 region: CAISASGGSGELFF. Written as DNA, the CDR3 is TGTGCCATCTCGGCTAGCGGGGGCTCCGGGGAGCTGTTTTTT.